This is a list of T cell receptor beta chains from one sample in a study of blood T cell repertoires in COVID-19. The assay was immunoSEQ multiplex PCR, and TCRdb's table has in-frame clones only and misses some. The data hold about 90,000 clones, with 90% observed a single time. The sample taken for sequencing was peripheral blood. The receptors stem from a man in his fifties with acute or convalescent COVID-19. Each CDR3 is given with its conserved first and last residue. D genes are given only for firm matches. Where a row states a size, it is once, few, many or the class of an expanded clone; other rows omit it.

>TRBV5-1|TRBJ1-1|NA|NA
CASSLGPPGTEAFF
TGCGCCAGCAGCTTGGGGCCACCAGGGACTGAAGCTTTCTTT
>TRBV6-5|TRBJ2-3|TRBD2|NA
CASRASGASTDTQYF
TGTGCCAGCAGGGCTAGCGGGGCTAGCACAGATACGCAGTATTTT
>TRBV3-1/TRBV3-2|TRBJ2-7|NA|NA
CASSQDRWGDFYSYEQYF
TGTGCCAGCAGCCAAGATCGGTGGGGGGACTTTTACTCCTACGAGCAGTACTTC
>TRBV5-1|TRBJ1-1|NA|NA
CASATVGTNTEAFF
TGCGCCAGCGCAACAGTCGGGACAAACACTGAAGCTTTCTTT
>TRBV5-5|TRBJ2-7|NA|NA
CASSLDRAHEQYF
TGTGCCAGCAGCTTGGACAGGGCTCACGAGCAGTACTTC
>TRBV9|TRBJ2-1|TRBD1|NA
CASSRQGANNEQFF
TGTGCCAGCAGCCGACAGGGGGCGAACAATGAGCAGTTCTTC
>TRBV10-2|TRBJ2-1|TRBD2|NA
CASRWGGEQFF
TGCGCCAGCAGATGGGGGGGTGAGCAGTTCTTC
>TRBV2|TRBJ2-5|NA|NA
CASRASSYQETQYF
TGTGCCAGCAGGGCGTCTAGTTACCAAGAGACCCAGTACTTC
>TRBV11-2|TRBJ2-3|NA|NA
CASTGSTDTQYF
TGTGCCAGCACAGGTAGCACAGATACGCAGTATTTT
>TRBV6-2/TRBV6-3|TRBJ2-2|TRBD2|NA
CASSLTSGSGGELFF
TGTGCCAGCAGTCTAACTAGCGGGAGTGGCGGGGAGCTGTTTTTT
>TRBV6-6|TRBJ2-7|NA|NA
CASSYYRVVAYEQYF
TGTGCCAGCAGTTATTACAGGGTTGTGGCTTACGAGCAGTACTTC
>TRBV25-1|TRBJ2-3|NA|once
CASRPNGGDTQYF
TGTGCCAGCAGACCCAACGGGGGAGATACGCAGTATTTT
>TRBV7-9|TRBJ2-1|TRBD2|NA
CASSFPSGSSYNEQFF
TGTGCCAGCAGCTTCCCGAGCGGGAGCTCCTACAATGAGCAGTTCTTC
>TRBV19|TRBJ1-2|NA|once
CASSERERGYTF
TGTGCCAGTAGTGAGCGGGAGAGGGGCTACACCTTC
>TRBV19|TRBJ2-1|NA|NA
CASSMLGVSSRQEFF
TGTGCCAGTAGTATGTTAGGGGTTTCCTCTAGGCAGGAGTTCTTC
>TRBV7-2|TRBJ1-1|NA|once
CASSLRGGAWTEAFF
TGTGCCAGCAGCTTGCGGGGGGGAGCTTGGACTGAAGCTTTCTTT
>TRBV7-2|TRBJ2-1|NA|NA
CASSQGLTLYNEQFF
TGTGCCAGCAGCCAGGGACTTACCCTCTACAATGAGCAGTTCTTC
>TRBV28|TRBJ1-1|TRBD1|NA
CASSFGQGALNTEAFF
TGTGCCAGCAGTTTTGGGCAGGGGGCTTTGAACACTGAAGCTTTCTTT
>TRBV30|TRBJ1-1|NA|NA
CAWRDDVGGTEAFF
TGTGCCTGGAGGGATGACGTGGGGGGAACTGAAGCTTTCTTT
>TRBV11-3|TRBJ2-3|TRBD1|NA
CASSHDRVSTDTQYF
TGTGCCAGCAGCCATGACAGGGTTAGCACAGATACGCAGTATTTT
>TRBV11-3|TRBJ1-2|NA|NA
CASSPLKIANYGYTF
TGTGCCAGCTCCCCCCTGAAGATAGCTAACTATGGCTACACCTTC
>TRBV19|TRBJ1-1|TRBD1|few
CASSLAGTENTEAFF
TGTGCCAGTAGCCTTGCCGGGACAGAGAACACTGAAGCTTTCTTT
>TRBV24-1|TRBJ1-1|TRBD1|NA
CATSDPGTATKAFF
TGTGCCACCAGTGACCCCGGGACAGCTACTAAAGCTTTCTTT
>TRBV14|TRBJ2-1|TRBD2|NA
CASSQDSGLGNNEQFF
TGTGCCAGCAGCCAAGACTCAGGACTAGGAAACAATGAGCAGTTCTTC
>TRBV29-1|TRBJ1-6|TRBD1|NA
CSASGTGDSPLHF
TGCAGCGCTTCCGGGACAGGGGATTCACCCCTCCACTTT
>TRBV28|TRBJ2-3|TRBD2|NA
CASSLTTSGLDTQYF
TGTGCCAGCAGTTTAACGACTAGCGGGCTGGATACGCAGTATTTT
>TRBV5-1|TRBJ2-7|TRBD2|NA
CASSKGLAGDSFYEQYF
TGCGCCAGCAGCAAGGGACTAGCGGGAGATTCCTTCTACGAGCAGTACTTC
>TRBV6-5|TRBJ1-5|NA|NA
CASSPAGSNQPQHF
TGTGCCAGCAGCCCCGCCGGGAGCAATCAGCCCCAGCATTTT
>TRBV7-2|TRBJ1-5|NA|NA
CASSFYGQPQHF
TGTGCCAGCAGCTTTTACGGTCAGCCCCAGCATTTT
>TRBV21-1|TRBJ1-5|NA|few
CASSKTSGKVSNQPQHF
TGTGCCAGCAGCAAAACCTCAGGGAAGGTAAGCAATCAGCCCCAGCATTTT
>TRBV5-8|TRBJ2-1|TRBD2|few
CASSPTSGSNNEQFF
TGTGCCAGCAGCCCAACTAGCGGGAGTAACAATGAGCAGTTCTTC
>TRBV5-5|TRBJ1-1|NA|NA
CASSRPDTEAFF
TGTGCCAGCAGCCGTCCGGACACTGAAGCTTTCTTT
>TRBV19|TRBJ2-6|NA|once
CASSIDGNPSSGANVLTF
TGTGCCAGTAGTATAGACGGGAACCCAAGCTCTGGGGCCAACGTCCTGACTTTC
>TRBV5-4|TRBJ1-4|NA|NA
CASSLRASTNEKLFF
TGTGCCAGCAGCTTGCGAGCTTCAACTAATGAAAAACTGTTTTTT
>TRBV27|TRBJ2-3|TRBD1|once
CASSSGTVKTDTQYF
TGTGCCAGCAGCTCCGGGACAGTGAAGACAGATACGCAGTATTTT
>TRBV3-1/TRBV3-2|TRBJ2-2|TRBD2|NA
CASSLPTSGRYTGELFF
TGTGCCAGCAGCCTCCCGACTAGCGGGAGGTATACCGGGGAGCTGTTTTTT
>TRBV7-7|TRBJ2-3|TRBD2|NA
CASSQRLAGTTDTQYF
TGTGCCAGCAGCCAAAGACTAGCGGGTACCACAGATACGCAGTATTTT
>TRBV25-1|TRBJ2-5|TRBD2|NA
CASSEYGRGETQYF
TGTGCCAGCAGTGAATATGGGCGGGGGGAGACCCAGTACTTC
>TRBV19|TRBJ1-3|TRBD1|NA
CASSKRTGAGNTIYF
TGTGCCAGTAGTAAACGGACAGGGGCTGGAAACACCATATATTTT
>TRBV30|TRBJ1-5|NA|NA
CAWSEQDNQPQHF
TGTGCCTGGAGTGAACAGGACAATCAGCCCCAGCATTTT
>TRBV7-2|TRBJ2-7|TRBD1|NA
CASSLDRDRAYEQYF
TGTGCCAGCAGCTTAGATCGGGACAGGGCTTACGAGCAGTACTTC
>TRBV5-1|TRBJ2-7|TRBD2|NA
CASSLAGRIYEQYF
TGCGCCAGCAGCTTGGCCGGGAGGATCTACGAGCAGTACTTC